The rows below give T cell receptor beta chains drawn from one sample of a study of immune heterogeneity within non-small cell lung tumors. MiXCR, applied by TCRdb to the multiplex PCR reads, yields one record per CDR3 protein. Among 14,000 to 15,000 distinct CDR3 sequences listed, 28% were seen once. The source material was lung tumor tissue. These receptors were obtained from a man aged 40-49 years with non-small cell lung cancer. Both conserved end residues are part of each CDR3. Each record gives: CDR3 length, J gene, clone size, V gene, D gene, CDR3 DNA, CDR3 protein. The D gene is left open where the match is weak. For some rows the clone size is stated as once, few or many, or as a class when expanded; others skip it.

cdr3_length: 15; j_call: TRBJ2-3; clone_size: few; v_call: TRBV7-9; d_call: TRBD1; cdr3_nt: TGTGCCAGCCGGCAGGGCACAGGGGGCACAGATACGCAGTATTTT; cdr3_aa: CASRQGTGGTDTQYF
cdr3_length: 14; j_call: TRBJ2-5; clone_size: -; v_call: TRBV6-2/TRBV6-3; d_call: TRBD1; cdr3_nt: TGTGCCAGCAGTTCAGGGGGCCATGGGGAGACCCAGTACTTC; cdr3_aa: CASSSGGHGETQYF
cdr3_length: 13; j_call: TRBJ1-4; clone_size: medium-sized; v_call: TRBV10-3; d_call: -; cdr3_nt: TGTGCCACCTCAAGGGGCCATAATGAAAAACTGTTTTTT; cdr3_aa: CATSRGHNEKLFF
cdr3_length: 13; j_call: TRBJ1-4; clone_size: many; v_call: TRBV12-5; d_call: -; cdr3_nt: TGTGCTAGTGGTGCCAACAGGGTTGGGAAACTGTTTTTT; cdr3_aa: CASGANRVGKLFF
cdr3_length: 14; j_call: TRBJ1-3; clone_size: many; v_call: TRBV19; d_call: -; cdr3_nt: TGTGCCAGTAGTATTAGGGAACGAAGAAACACCATATATTTT; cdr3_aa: CASSIRERRNTIYF
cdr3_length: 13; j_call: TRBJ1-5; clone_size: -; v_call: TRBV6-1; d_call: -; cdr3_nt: TGTACCAGCACGGGGGAGGGCAATCAGCCCCAGCATTTT; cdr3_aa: CTSTGEGNQPQHF
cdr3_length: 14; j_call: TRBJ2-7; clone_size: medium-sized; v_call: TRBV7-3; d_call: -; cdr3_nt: TGTGCCAGCAGCTTAACCGCAGACTCCTACGAGCAGTACTTC; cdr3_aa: CASSLTADSYEQYF
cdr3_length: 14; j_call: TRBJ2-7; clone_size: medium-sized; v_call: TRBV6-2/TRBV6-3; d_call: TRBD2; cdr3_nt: TGTGCCAGCAGAACTAGCGGTGAGGGCGGCGAGCAGTACTTC; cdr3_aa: CASRTSGEGGEQYF
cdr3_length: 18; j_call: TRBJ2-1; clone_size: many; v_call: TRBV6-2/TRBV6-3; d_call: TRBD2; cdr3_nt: TGTGCCAGCTCAGGTCAACTAGCGAGGAGAGGGGACCGCAATGAGCAGTTCTTC; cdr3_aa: CASSGQLARRGDRNEQFF
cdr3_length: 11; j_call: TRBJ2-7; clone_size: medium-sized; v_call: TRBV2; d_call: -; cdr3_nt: TGTGCCAGCAAGGCGGCCTACGAGCAGTACTTC; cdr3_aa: CASKAAYEQYF
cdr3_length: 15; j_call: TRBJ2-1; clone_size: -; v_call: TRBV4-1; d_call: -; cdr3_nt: TGCGCCAGCAGTAGTACGGGGGGCAGCGGCAATGAGCAGTTCTTC; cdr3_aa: CASSSTGGSGNEQFF
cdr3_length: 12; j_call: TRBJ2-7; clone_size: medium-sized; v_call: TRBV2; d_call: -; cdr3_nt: TGTGCCAGCAGCCTCCTTTCGGGGGAGCAGTACTTC; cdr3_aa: CASSLLSGEQYF
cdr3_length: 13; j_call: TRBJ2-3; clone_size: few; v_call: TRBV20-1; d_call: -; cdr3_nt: TGCAGTGCTAGGGGTGGCGGCACAGATACGCAGTATTTT; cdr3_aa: CSARGGGTDTQYF
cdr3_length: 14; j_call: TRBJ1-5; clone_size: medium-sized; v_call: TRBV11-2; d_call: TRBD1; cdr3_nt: TGTGCCAGCAGCCAGACAGGGACGGATCAGCCCCAGCATTTT; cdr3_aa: CASSQTGTDQPQHF
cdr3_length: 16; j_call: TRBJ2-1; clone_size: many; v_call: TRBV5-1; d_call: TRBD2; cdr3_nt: TGCGCCAGCAGCTTAAATGCAGCGGGAGGTAGAAATGAGCAGTTCTTC; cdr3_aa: CASSLNAAGGRNEQFF
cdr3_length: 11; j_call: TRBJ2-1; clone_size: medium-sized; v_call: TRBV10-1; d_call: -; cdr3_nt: TGCGCCAGCAGTGGATACAATGAGCAGTTCTTC; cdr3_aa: CASSGYNEQFF
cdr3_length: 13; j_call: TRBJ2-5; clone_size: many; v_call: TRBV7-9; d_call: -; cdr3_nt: TGTGCCAGCAGCTTGTCTCCGGAAGAGACCCAGTACTTC; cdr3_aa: CASSLSPEETQYF
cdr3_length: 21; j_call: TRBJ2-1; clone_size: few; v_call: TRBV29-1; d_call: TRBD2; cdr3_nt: TGCAGCGTTGAAGATCAAACAGGGGTTACATCTAGCGGGAGCCACTACAATGAGCAGTTCTTC; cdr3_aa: CSVEDQTGVTSSGSHYNEQFF
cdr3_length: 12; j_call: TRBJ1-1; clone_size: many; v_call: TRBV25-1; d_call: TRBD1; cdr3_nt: TGTGCCACCGGACAGGGGAACACTGAAGCTTTCTTT; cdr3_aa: CATGQGNTEAFF
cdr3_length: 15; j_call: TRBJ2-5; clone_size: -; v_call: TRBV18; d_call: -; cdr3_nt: TGTGCCATCTCACCACCGAGTCAGGGTGCTGAGACCCAGTACTTC; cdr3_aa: CAISPPSQGAETQYF
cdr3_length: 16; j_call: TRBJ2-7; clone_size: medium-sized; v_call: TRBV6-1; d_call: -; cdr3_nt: TGTGCCAGCAGTCCTCGGGCGCCCGCACCCCCCTACGAGCAGTACTTC; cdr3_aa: CASSPRAPAPPYEQYF
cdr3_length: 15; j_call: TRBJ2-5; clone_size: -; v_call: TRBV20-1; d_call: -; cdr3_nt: TGCAGTCCTAGAGATATGGGGCTCGGAAAAGAGACCCAGTACTTC; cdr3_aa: CSPRDMGLGKETQYF
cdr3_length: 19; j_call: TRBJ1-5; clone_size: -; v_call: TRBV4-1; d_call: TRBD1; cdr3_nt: TGCGCCAGCAGCCCCCGATTAGCCGGGACAGGGGATAGCAATCAGCCCCAGCATTTT; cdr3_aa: CASSPRLAGTGDSNQPQHF
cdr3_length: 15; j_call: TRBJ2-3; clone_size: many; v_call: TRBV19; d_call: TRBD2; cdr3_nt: TGTGCCAGTAGTATTGGCGGGAGAGGCCCAGATACGCAGTATTTT; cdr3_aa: CASSIGGRGPDTQYF
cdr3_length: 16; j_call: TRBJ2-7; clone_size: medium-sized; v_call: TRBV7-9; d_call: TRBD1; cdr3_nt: TGTGCCAGCAGCCCCCTGGGGGGGACAGGGGCCTACGAGCAGTACTTC; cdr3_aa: CASSPLGGTGAYEQYF
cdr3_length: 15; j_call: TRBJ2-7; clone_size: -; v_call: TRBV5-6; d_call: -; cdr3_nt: TGTGCCAGCAGCTTATCGGGTTCACCTCCCTACGAGCAGTACTTC; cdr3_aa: CASSLSGSPPYEQYF
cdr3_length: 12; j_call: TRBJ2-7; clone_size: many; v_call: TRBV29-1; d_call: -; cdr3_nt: TGCAGCGCCCTTAAACCGAGCTACGAGCAGTACTTC; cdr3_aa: CSALKPSYEQYF
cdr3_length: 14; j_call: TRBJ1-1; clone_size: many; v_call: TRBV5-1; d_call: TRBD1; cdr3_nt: TGCGCCAGCCGGGGACAGGGCATGAACACTGAAGCTTTCTTT; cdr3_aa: CASRGQGMNTEAFF
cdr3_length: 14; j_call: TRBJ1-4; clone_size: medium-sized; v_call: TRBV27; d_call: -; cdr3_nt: TGTGCCAGCAGGGGCCCGTTGTTTGATGAAAAACTGTTTTTT; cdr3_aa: CASRGPLFDEKLFF
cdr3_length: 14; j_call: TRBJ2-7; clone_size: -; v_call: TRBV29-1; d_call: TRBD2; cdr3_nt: TGCAGCGTCGCACCTAGCGGTGCGGAAAACCAGCACTACTTC; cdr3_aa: CSVAPSGAENQHYF
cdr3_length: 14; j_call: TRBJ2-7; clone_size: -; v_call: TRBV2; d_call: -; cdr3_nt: TGTGCCAGCAGTGTCCGGTCTTTCTCCTACGAGCAGTACTTC; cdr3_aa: CASSVRSFSYEQYF
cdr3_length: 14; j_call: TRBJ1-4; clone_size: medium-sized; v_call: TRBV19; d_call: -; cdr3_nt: TGTGCCAGTAGTAAGCCAGCAACTAATGAAAAACTGTTTTTT; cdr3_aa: CASSKPATNEKLFF
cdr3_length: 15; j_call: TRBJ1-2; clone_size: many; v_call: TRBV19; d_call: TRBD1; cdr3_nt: TGTGCCAGTAGTATAGATGGAGGGGGCGACTATGGCTACACCTTC; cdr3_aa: CASSIDGGGDYGYTF
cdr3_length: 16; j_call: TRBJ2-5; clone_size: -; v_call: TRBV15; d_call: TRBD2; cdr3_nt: TGTGCCACCAGCAGGACCCCTGACAGCGGGAAGGAGACCCAGTACTTC; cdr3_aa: CATSRTPDSGKETQYF
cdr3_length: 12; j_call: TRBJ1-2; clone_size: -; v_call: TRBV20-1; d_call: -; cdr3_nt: TGCAGTGCTATGGACGTCTTCTATGGCTACACCTTC; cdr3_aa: CSAMDVFYGYTF
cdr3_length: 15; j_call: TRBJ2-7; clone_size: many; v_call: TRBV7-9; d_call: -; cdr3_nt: TGTGCCAGCAGCTCCTCCCTCCACGGGGGCGTCGAGCAGTACTTC; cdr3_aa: CASSSSLHGGVEQYF
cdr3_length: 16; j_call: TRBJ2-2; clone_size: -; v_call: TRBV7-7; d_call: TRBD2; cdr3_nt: TGTGCTAGCAGCTTAAAAGCGGGAGGGAACACCGGGGAGCTGTTTTTT; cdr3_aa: CASSLKAGGNTGELFF
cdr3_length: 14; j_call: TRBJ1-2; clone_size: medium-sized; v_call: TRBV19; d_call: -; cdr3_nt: TGTGCCAGCTCCCCCCGGGGGCGCGACTATGGCTACACCTTC; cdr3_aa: CASSPRGRDYGYTF
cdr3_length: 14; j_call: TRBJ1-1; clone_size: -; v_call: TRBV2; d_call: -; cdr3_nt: TGTGCCAGCAGTCCAAGGACAGCTATAATTGAAGCTTTCTTT; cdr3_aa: CASSPRTAIIEAFF
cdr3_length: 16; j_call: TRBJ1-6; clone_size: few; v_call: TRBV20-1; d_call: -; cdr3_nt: TGCAGTGCTAGAGTAAGGGGAGGACAGTTAAATTCACCCCTCCACTTT; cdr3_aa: CSARVRGGQLNSPLHF
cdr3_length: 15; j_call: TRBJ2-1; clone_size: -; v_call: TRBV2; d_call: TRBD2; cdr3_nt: TGTGCCAGCAGTCCCGGACTAGCGGTAGACAATGAGCAGTTCTTC; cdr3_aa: CASSPGLAVDNEQFF
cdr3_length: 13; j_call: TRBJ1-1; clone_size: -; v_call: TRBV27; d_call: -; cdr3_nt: TGTGCCAGCAGTTTCGGGGTTGGCACTGAAGCTTTCTTT; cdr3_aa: CASSFGVGTEAFF
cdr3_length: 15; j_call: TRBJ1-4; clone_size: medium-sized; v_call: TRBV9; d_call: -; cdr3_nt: TGTGCCAGCAGCTCCGGCATCGCAACTAATGAAAAACTGTTTTTT; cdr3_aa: CASSSGIATNEKLFF
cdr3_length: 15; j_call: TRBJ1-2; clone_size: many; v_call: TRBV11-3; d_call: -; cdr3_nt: TGTGCCAGCAGCTTAGATGGGGCCGAACCCTATGGCTACACCTTC; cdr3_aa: CASSLDGAEPYGYTF
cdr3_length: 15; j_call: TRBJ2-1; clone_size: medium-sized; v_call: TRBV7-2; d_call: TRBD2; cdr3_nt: TGTGCCAGCAGCCGCGGACTAGCGGGAGGGCCCGGGCAGTTCTTC; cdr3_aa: CASSRGLAGGPGQFF